The 17 T cell receptor beta chains below were found in one sample sequenced in a study of T cells in localized non-small cell lung cancer. Produced via immunoSEQ multiplex PCR; TCRdb's table is partial and in-frame only. The data show around 50,000 clones, roughly 89% seen once. The source material was peripheral blood, sampled before any cancer treatment. These receptors originate from a male donor at least 60 years old with stage III squamous cell lung carcinoma.

The chain links TRBV27 to TRBJ2-5; possibly TRBD1 for D (8 bases). The CDR3 contains 12 residues. V lost 6 bases and J 5 bases, leaving 10 bases between the germline ends. Germline CDR1 MNHEY, CDR2 SMNVEV (reference sequence). The CDR3: CASRQGGETQYF. The CDR3 DNA is TGTGCCAGCAGACAGGGGGGGGAGACCCAGTACTTC.

The gene calls are TRBV7-9 and TRBJ2-1; D not certain. The CDR3 contains 14 residues. The germline gives CDR1 SEHNR, CDR2 FQNEAQ (reference sequence). V was shortened by 3 bases and J by 7 bases, with 13 bases between the two germline ends. CDR3 in DNA: TGTGCCAGCAGCTTCGGTCTCCCCCAAAATGAGCAGTTCTTC. Residues: CASSFGLPQNEQFF.

This rearrangement joins TRBV28 to TRBJ1-5, with D perhaps matching TRBD1 (5 bases). CDR3 size: 14 residues. Germline CDR1 reads MDHEN; CDR2 reads SYDVKM. Trimming cost V 6 bases and J 5 bases, with 14 bases left between them. This CDR3 is CASSSVGGDQPQHF. CDR3 coding DNA: TGTGCCAGCAGCTCCGTGGGGGGGGATCAGCCCCAGCATTTT.

V gene TRBV5-4 combines with J gene TRBJ2-1; no firm D call. The germline V gene has CDR1 SGHNT and CDR2 YYREEE (reference sequence). This CDR3 region has 15 residues. V was trimmed by 0 bases and J by 3 bases, leaving 10 bases between them. The CDR3 reads CASSLGGQSYNEQFF. Written as DNA, the CDR3 is TGTGCCAGCAGCTTGGGAGGTCAGAGCTACAATGAGCAGTTCTTC.

The chain couples TRBV7-3 to TRBJ2-2; D is unresolved. Trimming pared 1 base from V and 2 bases from J, leaving 14 bases between. Germline V gene data show CDR1 as SGHTA and CDR2 as FQGTGA. This CDR3 is 17 amino acids long. CDR3 loop: CASSLMGTQQNTGELFF. The CDR3 bases are TGTGCCAGCAGCTTAATGGGAACACAGCAAAACACCGGGGAGCTGTTTTTT.

This sequence joins TRBV4-2 and TRBJ2-1, with 9 bases fitting TRBD2. The CDR3 loop spans 13 amino acids. CDR1 is LGHNA and CDR2 is YNFKEQ in the germline V gene. The J segment lost 11 bases and the V segment lost 0 bases, leaving 2 bases of the junction unmatched. DNA for the CDR3: TGTGCCAGCAGCCAAGAAGCGGGGGGAAAGCAGTTCTTC. It yields the protein CASSQEAGGKQFF.

J is TRBJ2-7 and V is TRBV5-1; weak D call: TRBD2 (5 bases). The ends were cut back, 4 bases at V and 6 bases at J, with 17 bases in the middle. CDR1 and CDR2 from the germline V gene are SGHRS and YFSETQ. This CDR3 has 14 residues. As DNA, the CDR3 is TGCGCCAGCAGCCCGGACCTGATTAGCGTCGAGCAGTACTTC. It encodes CASSPDLISVEQYF. The complete variable domain, with remaining parts taken from reference TRBV5-1 and TRBJ2-7, reads KAGVTQTPRYLIKTRGQQVTLSCSPISGHRSVSWYQQTPGQGLQFLFEYFSETQRNKGNFPGRFSGRQFSNSRSEMNVSTLELGDSALYLCASSPDLISVEQYFGPGTRLTVT.

V usage is TRBV11-2 and J usage is TRBJ2-7, with unresolved D. V was trimmed by 0 bases and J by 7 bases, leaving 10 bases between them. This CDR3 has 13 residues. Germline values: CDR1 SGHAT, CDR2 FQNNGV. As DNA, the CDR3 is TGTGCCAGCAGCTTAGAGGGTTTGGGGGAGCAGTACTTC. As protein: CASSLEGLGEQYF.

This chain uses TRBV5-5 with TRBJ1-6; 9 nucleotides align to TRBD1. After removal of 4 bases from V and 7 bases from J, the junction contained 18 bases not matched to a gene. This CDR3 has 19 residues. Per germline, CDR1 SGHKS and CDR2 YYEKEE (reference sequence). Here the CDR3 reads CASSPGQGPIGGSNSPLHF. CDR3 in DNA: TGTGCCAGCAGCCCCGGACAGGGGCCGATCGGCGGCTCCAATTCACCCCTCCACTTT.

The V gene is TRBV4-2, the J gene TRBJ2-7, with D perhaps TRBD2 (5 bases). The V gene lost 2 bases and the J gene lost 2 bases, with 7 bases spanning the gap. This CDR3 has 13 amino acids. CDR1 and CDR2 (germline): LGHNA, YNFKEQ. The CDR3 region has the DNA TGTGCCAGCAGCCAAACGGGAACCTACGAGCAGTACTTC. It codes for CASSQTGTYEQYF.

J is TRBJ1-5 and V is TRBV7-3; 8 bases agree with TRBD1. CDR3 length equals 18 residues. With 5 bases clipped from V and 6 bases from J, the junction kept 18 bases outside the gene matches. CDR1 and CDR2 (germline): SGHTA, FQGTGA. CDR3 protein: CASSPKERTGKIGQPQHF. In DNA, the CDR3 is TGTGCCAGCAGCCCTAAGGAGCGGACAGGGAAGATAGGTCAGCCCCAGCATTTT.

The chain carries TRBV11-1 and TRBJ2-5; 10 bases are a match to TRBD2. In germline, CDR1 is SGHAT, CDR2 FQDESV (reference sequence). The CDR3 has 14 amino acids. V trimming: 3 bases; J trimming: 4 bases; junction bases outside the gene matches: 2. The CDR3 DNA follows: TGTGCCAGCAGCTTCGGACTAGCGGTAGAGACCCAGTACTTC. This encodes CASSFGLAVETQYF.

The gene calls are TRBV9 and TRBJ2-7, with TRBD1 as a possible D gene (6 bases). This CDR3 comprises 14 residues. Trimming left V 0 bases short and J 3 bases short, with 10 bases between. Per germline, CDR1 SGDLS and CDR2 YYNGEE. The CDR3 spells CASSVGTDGYEQYF. In nucleotides, the CDR3 is TGTGCCAGCAGCGTAGGGACAGACGGCTACGAGCAGTACTTC.

This clone appeared once. The rearrangement links TRBV6-1 to TRBJ2-5, with 11 bases identical to TRBD1. The germline gives CDR1 MNHNS, CDR2 SASEGT. This CDR3 contains 14 residues. V lost 8 bases to trimming and J lost 5 bases; unmatched junction nucleotides: 7. Here the CDR3 reads CASVLDRGLETQYF. In nucleotides, the CDR3 is TGTGCCAGCGTTTTGGACAGGGGGCTGGAGACCCAGTACTTC.

CDR3 amino acids: CASGLVVGLGAMNTEAFF. The CDR3 nucleotides read TGTGCTAGTGGTTTGGTAGTCGGTTTGGGGGCAATGAACACTGAAGCTTTCTTT. The chain carries TRBV12-5 and TRBJ1-1; tentatively, D is TRBD1 (6 bases). Looked up from germline, CDR1 is LGHNT and CDR2 is FRNRAP. The V and J ends lost 0 bases and 0 bases respectively, with 17 bases between them. CDR3 length equals 18 residues.

The chain combines TRBV29-1 with TRBJ1-2; 8 bases map to TRBD1. CDR1 and CDR2 (germline): SQVTM, ANQGSEA. This CDR3 comprises 13 residues. J was trimmed by 6 bases and V by 5 bases; bases with no gene match: 8. The CDR3 sequence is CSVLPGGSNGYTF. In DNA, the CDR3 is TGCAGCGTTCTCCCAGGGGGCTCTAATGGCTACACCTTC.

The chain carries TRBV19 and TRBJ2-7, with TRBD2 identical over 14 bases. Germline loops: CDR1 LNHDA, CDR2 SQIVND (reference sequence). Germline trimming cut 4 bases from V and 4 bases from J; bases unmatched to any gene: 6. This CDR3 comprises 16 residues. CDR3 nucleotides: TGTGCCAGTAGTAGCCAGACTAGCGGGAGGGCTTACGAGCAGTACTTC. The encoded protein is CASSSQTSGRAYEQYF.